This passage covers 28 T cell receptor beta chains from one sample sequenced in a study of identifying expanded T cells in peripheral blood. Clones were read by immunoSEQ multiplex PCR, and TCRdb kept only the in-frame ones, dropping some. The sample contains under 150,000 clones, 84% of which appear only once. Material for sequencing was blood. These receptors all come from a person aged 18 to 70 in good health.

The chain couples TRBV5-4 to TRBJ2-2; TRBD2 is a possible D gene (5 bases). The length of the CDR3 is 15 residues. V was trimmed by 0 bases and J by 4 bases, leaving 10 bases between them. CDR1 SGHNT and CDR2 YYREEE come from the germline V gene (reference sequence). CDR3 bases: TGTGCCAGCAGCTTGGTCGAGGACTCCACCGGGGAGCTGTTTTTT. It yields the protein CASSLVEDSTGELFF. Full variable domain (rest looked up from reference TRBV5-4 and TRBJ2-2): ETGVTQSPTHLIKTRGQQVTLRCSSQSGHNTVSWYQQALGQGPQFIFQYYREEENGRGNFPPRFSGLQFPNYSSELNVNALELDDSALYLCASSLVEDSTGELFFGEGSRLTVL.

CDR3 DNA sequence: TGTGCCAGCAGTTACTCGGGCAGGGTTTCTTCACCCCTCCACTTT. It encodes CASSYSGRVSSPLHF. This chain connects TRBV6-5 to TRBJ1-6, with a possible D match to TRBD1 (5 bases). Germline V gene data show CDR1 as MNHEY and CDR2 as SVGAGI. The CDR3 runs 15 residues. Trimming removed 0 bases at V and 9 bases at J, with 12 bases between.

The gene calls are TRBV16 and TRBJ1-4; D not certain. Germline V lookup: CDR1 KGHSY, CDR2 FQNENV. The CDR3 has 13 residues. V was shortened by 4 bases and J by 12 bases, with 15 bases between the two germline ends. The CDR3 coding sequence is TGTGCCAGCAGCCCTACCTTAAGGGAGCAACTGTTTTTT. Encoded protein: CASSPTLREQLFF.

Here the CDR3 DNA reads TGTGCCTGGGAAGGGGCCACAGGGATCGGAGCTTTCTTT. Translating it yields CAWEGATGIGAFF. The chain links TRBV30 to TRBJ1-1; tentatively, D is TRBD1 (6 bases). V was pared by 5 bases and J by 10 bases, with 20 bases between. Germline CDR1 is GTSNPN and CDR2 is SVGIG (reference sequence). The CDR3 spans 13 residues.

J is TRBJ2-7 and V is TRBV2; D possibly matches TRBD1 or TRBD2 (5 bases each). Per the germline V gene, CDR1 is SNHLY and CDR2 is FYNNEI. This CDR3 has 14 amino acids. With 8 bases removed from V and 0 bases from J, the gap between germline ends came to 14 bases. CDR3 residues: CASVGAPSSYEQYF. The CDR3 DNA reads TGTGCCAGCGTCGGGGCACCTAGCTCCTACGAGCAGTACTTC.

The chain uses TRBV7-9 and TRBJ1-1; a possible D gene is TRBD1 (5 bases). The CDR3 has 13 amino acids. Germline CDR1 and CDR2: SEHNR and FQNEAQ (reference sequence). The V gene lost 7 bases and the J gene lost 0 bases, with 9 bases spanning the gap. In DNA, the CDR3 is TGTGCCAGCAATCCGGGGGTGAACACTGAAGCTTTCTTT. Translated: CASNPGVNTEAFF.

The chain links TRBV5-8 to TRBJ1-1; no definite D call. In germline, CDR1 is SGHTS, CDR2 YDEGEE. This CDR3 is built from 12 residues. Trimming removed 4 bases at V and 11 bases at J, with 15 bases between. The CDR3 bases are TGTGCCAGCAGCCGACCAGGTCCACTGGCTTTCTTT. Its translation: CASSRPGPLAFF.

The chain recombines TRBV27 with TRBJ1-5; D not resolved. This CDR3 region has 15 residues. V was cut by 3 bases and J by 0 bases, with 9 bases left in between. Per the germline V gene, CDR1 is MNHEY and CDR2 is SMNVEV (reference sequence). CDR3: CASSFASYSNQPQHF. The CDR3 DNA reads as TGTGCCAGCAGTTTCGCCTCTTATAGCAATCAGCCCCAGCATTTT.

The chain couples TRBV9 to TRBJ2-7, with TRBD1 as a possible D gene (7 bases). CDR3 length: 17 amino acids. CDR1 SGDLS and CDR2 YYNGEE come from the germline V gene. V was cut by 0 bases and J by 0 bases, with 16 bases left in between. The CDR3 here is CASSVAGDSALSYEQYF. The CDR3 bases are TGTGCCAGCAGCGTAGCGGGGGACAGCGCCCTCTCCTACGAGCAGTACTTC.

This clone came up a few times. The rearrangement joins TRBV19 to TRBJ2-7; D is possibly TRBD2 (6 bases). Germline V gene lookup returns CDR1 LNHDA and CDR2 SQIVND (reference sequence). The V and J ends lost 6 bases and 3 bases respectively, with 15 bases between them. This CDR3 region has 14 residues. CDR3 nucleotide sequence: TGTGCCAGTAGCCCGGGACTGGGACGCTACGAGCAGTACTTC. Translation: CASSPGLGRYEQYF.

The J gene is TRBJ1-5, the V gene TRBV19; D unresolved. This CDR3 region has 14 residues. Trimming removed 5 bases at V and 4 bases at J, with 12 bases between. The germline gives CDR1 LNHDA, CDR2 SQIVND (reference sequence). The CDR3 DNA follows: TGTGCCAGTAGTGTGTTCAGTGCAAATCAGCCCCAGCATTTT. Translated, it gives CASSVFSANQPQHF.

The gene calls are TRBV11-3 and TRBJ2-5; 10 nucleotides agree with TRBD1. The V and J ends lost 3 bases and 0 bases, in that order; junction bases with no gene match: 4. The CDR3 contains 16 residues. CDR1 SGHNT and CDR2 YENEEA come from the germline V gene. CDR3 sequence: CASSFGQGVYQETQYF. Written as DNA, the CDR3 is TGTGCCAGCAGCTTTGGACAGGGGGTGTACCAAGAGACCCAGTACTTC.

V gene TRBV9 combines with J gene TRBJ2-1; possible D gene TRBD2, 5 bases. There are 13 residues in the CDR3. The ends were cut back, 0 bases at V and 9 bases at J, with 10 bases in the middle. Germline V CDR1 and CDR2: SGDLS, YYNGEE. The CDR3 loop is CASSVDGRGEQFF. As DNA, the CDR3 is TGTGCCAGCAGCGTAGATGGTCGGGGTGAGCAGTTCTTC.

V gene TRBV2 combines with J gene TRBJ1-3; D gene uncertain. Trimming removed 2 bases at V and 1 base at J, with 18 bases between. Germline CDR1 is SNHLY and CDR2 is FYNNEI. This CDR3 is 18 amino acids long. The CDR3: CASSELLGNRVSGNTIYF. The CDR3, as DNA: TGTGCCAGCAGTGAATTGTTGGGAAATCGAGTATCTGGAAACACCATATATTTT.

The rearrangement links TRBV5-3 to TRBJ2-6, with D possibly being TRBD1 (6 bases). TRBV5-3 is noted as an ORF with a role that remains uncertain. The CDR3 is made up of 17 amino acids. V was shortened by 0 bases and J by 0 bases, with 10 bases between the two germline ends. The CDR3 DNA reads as TGTGCCAGAAGCTTGGGCTGGGGGCCCTCTGGGGCCAACGTCCTGACTTTC. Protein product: CARSLGWGPSGANVLTF.

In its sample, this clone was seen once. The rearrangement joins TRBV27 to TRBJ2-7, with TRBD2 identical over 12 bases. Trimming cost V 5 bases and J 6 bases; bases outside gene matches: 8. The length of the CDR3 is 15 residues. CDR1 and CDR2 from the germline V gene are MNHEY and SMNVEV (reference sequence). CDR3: CASSPLTSGGAEQYF. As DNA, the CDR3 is TGTGCCAGCAGTCCTCTGACTAGCGGGGGTGCCGAGCAGTACTTC.

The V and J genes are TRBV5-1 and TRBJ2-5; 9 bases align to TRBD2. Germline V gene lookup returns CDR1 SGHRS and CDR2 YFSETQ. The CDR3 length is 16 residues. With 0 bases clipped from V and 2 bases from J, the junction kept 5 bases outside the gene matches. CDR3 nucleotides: TGCGCCAGCAGCTTGGTTGCCCTAGCGGGGCAAGAGACCCAGTACTTC. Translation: CASSLVALAGQETQYF.

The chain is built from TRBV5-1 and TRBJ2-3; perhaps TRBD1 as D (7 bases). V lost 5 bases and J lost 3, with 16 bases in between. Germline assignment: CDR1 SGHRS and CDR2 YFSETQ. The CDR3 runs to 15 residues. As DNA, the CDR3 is TGCGCCAGCAGGGTACAGGGGAGGAGGACAGATACGCAGTATTTT. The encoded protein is CASRVQGRRTDTQYF.

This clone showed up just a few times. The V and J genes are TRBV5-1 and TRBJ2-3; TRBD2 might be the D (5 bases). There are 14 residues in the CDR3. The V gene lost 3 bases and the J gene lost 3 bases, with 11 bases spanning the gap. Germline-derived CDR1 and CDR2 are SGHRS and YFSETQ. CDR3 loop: CASSSGETTDTQYF. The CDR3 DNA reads TGCGCCAGCAGCTCCGGGGAAACGACAGATACGCAGTATTTT.

The CDR3 spells CASSLDPRYGGALETQYF. DNA for the CDR3: TGTGCCAGCAGCTTAGATCCCCGATACGGGGGGGCCTTGGAGACCCAGTACTTC. V and J are TRBV11-2 and TRBJ2-5, with 8 bases that match TRBD2. After removal of 0 bases from V and 5 bases from J, the junction contained 14 bases not matched to a gene. In germline, CDR1 is SGHAT, CDR2 FQNNGV. The CDR3 extends over 18 amino acids.

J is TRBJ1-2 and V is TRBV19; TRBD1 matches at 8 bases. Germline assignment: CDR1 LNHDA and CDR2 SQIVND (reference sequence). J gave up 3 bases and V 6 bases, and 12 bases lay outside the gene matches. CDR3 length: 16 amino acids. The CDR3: CASSQPDRGQDYGYTF. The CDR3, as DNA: TGTGCCAGTAGCCAACCTGACAGGGGTCAGGACTATGGCTACACCTTC.

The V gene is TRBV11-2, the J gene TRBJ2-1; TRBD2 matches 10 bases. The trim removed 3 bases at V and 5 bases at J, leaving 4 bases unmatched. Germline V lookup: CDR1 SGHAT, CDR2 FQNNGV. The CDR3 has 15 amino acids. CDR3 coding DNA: TGTGCCAGCAGCTTCAGCGGGGGGGTCGACAATGAGCAGTTCTTC. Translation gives CASSFSGGVDNEQFF.

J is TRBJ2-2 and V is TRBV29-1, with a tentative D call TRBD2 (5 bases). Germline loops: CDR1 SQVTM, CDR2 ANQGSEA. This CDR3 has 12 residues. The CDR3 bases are TGCACTAGCCAGGCGAACACCGGGGAGCTGTTTTTT. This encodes CTSQANTGELFF.

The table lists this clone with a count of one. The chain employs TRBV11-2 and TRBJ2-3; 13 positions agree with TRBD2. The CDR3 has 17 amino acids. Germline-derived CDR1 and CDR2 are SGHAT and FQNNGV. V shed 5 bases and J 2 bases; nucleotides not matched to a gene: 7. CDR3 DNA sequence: TGTGCCAGCAGCCATGGGACTAGCGGGATAAACACAGATACGCAGTATTTT. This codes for CASSHGTSGINTDTQYF.

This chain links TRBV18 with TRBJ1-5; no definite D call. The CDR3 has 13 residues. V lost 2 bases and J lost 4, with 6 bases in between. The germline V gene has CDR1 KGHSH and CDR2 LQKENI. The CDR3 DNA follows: TGTGCCAGCTCACCAGTGGGGAATCAGCCCCAGCATTTT. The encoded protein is CASSPVGNQPQHF.

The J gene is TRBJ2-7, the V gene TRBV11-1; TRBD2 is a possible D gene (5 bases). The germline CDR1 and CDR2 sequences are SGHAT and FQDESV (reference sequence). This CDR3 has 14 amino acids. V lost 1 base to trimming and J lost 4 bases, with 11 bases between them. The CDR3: CASSLGRGNYEQYF. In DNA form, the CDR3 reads TGTGCCAGCAGCTTAGGTCGGGGAAATTACGAGCAGTACTTC.

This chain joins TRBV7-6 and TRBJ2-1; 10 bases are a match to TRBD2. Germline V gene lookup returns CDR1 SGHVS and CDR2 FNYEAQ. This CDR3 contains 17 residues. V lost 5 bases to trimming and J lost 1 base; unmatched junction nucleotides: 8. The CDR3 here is CASSRPLAGVSYNEQFF. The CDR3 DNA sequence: TGTGCCAGCAGCCGTCCGCTAGCGGGGGTATCCTACAATGAGCAGTTCTTC.

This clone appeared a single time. CDR3 coding DNA: TGTGCCAGCAGCCTGGACAGGTGGGAGACTTGGACCCAGTACTTC. It is translated as CASSLDRWETWTQYF. The chain uses TRBV2 and TRBJ2-5; 7 bases line up with TRBD1. CDR1 and CDR2 (germline): SNHLY, FYNNEI. With V trimmed by 6 bases and J by 7 bases, 14 bases remained unmatched. The CDR3 totals 15 residues.